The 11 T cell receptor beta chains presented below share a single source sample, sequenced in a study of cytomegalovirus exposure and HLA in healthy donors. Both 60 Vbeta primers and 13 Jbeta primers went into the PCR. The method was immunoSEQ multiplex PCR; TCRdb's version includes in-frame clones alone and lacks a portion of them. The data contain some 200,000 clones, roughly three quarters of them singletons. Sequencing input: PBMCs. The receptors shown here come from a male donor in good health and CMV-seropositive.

Here the CDR3 reads CASSLAGSGNQPQHF. In DNA form, the CDR3 reads TGTGCCAGCAGCTTAGCCGGGAGTGGCAATCAGCCCCAGCATTTT. V and J are TRBV7-6 and TRBJ1-5; no reliable D call. Germline loops: CDR1 SGHVS, CDR2 FNYEAQ. Deletions cut 0 bases from V and 2 bases from J, with 8 bases between. This CDR3 is 15 amino acids long. The full variable domain, rest sourced from reference TRBV7-6 and TRBJ1-5, is GAGVSQSPRYKVTKRGQDVALRCDPISGHVSLYWYRQALGQGPEFLTYFNYEAQQDKSGLPNDRFSAERPEGSISTLTIQRTEQRDSAMYRCASSLAGSGNQPQHFGDGTRLSIL.

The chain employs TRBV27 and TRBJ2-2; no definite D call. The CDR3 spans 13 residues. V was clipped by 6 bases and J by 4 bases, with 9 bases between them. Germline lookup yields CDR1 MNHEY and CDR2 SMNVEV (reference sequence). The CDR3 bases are TGTGCCAGCAGGCCGGGTAGCACCGGGGAGCTGTTTTTT. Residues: CASRPGSTGELFF.

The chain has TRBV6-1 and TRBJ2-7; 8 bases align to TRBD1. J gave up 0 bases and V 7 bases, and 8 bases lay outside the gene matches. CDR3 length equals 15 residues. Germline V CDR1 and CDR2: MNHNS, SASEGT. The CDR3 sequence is CASITVGQGSYEQYF. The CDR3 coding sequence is TGTGCCAGCATCACGGTCGGACAGGGCTCCTACGAGCAGTACTTC.

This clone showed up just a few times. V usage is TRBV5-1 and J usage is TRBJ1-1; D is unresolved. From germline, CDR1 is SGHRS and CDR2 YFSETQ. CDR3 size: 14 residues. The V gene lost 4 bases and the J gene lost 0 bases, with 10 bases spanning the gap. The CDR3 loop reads CASSLADLNTEAFF. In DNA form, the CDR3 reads TGCGCCAGCAGCCTTGCTGACTTGAACACTGAAGCTTTCTTT.

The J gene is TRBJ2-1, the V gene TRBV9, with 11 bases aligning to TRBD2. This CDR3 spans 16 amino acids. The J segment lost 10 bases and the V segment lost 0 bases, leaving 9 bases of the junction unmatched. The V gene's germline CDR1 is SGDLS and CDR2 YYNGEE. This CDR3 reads CASSVGLLAGGSEQFF. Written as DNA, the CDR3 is TGTGCCAGCAGCGTAGGGTTGCTAGCGGGAGGCTCGGAGCAGTTCTTC.

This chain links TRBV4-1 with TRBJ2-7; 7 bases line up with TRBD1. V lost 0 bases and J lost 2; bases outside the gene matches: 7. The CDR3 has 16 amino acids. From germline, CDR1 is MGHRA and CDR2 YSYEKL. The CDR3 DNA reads TGCGCCAGCAGCCAAGATCGAGGGACAGTAACCTACGAGCAGTACTTC. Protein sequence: CASSQDRGTVTYEQYF.

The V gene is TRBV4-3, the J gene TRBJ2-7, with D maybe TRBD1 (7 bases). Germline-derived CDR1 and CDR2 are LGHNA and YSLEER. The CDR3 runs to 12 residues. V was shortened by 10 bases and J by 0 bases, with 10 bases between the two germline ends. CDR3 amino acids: CATGGISYEQYF. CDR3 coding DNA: TGCGCCACAGGGGGGATCTCCTACGAGCAGTACTTC.

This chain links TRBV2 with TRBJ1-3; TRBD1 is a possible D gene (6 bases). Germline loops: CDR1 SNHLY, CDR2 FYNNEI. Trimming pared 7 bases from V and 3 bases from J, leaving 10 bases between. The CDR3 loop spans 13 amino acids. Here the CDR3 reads CASIRDNGNTIYF. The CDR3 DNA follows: TGTGCCAGCATTCGGGACAATGGAAACACCATATATTTT.

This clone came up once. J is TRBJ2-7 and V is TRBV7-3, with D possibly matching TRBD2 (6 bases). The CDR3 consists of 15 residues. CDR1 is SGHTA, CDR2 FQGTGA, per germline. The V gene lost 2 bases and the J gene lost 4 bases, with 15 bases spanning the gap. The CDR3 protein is CASSLFETGVYEQYF. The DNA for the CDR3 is TGTGCCAGCAGCTTATTCGAAACGGGAGTTTACGAGCAGTACTTC.

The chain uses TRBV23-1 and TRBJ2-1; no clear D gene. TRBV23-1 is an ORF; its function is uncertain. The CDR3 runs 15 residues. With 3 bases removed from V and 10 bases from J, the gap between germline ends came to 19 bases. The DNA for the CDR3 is TGCGCCAGCAGTCAGTTCCCAGATCTCCCCTCGGAGCAGTTCTTC. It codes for CASSQFPDLPSEQFF.

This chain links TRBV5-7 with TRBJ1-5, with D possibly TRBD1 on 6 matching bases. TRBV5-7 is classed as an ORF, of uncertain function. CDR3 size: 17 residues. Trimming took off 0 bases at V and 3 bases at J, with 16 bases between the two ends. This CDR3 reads CASSLVRTGQDNQPQHF. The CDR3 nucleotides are TGTGCCAGCAGCTTGGTCAGAACAGGGCAGGACAATCAGCCCCAGCATTTT.